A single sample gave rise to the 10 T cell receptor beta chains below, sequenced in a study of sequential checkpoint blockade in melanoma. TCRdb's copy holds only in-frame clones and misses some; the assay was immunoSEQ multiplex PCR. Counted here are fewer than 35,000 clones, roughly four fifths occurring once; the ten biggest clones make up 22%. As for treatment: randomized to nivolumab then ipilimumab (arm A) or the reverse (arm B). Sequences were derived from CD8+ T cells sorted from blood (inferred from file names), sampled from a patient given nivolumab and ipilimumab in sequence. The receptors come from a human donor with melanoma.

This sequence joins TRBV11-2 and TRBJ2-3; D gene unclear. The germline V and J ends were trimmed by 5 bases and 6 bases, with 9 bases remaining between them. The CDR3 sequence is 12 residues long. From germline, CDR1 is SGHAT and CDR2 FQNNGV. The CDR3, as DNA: TGTGCCAGCAGCCTACCTTCCGATACGCAGTATTTT. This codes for CASSLPSDTQYF. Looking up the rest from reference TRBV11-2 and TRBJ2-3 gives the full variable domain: EAGVAQSPRYKIIEKRQSVAFWCNPISGHATLYWYQQILGQGPKLLIQFQNNGVVDDSQLPKDRFSAERLKGVDSTLKIQPAKLEDSAVYLCASSLPSDTQYFGPGTRLTVL.

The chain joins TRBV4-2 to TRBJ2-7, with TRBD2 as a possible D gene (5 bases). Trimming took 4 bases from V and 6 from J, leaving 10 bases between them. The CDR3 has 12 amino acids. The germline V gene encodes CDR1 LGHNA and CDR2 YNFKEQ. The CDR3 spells CASSPGESEQYF. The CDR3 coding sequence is TGTGCCAGCAGCCCCGGGGAGAGCGAGCAGTACTTC.

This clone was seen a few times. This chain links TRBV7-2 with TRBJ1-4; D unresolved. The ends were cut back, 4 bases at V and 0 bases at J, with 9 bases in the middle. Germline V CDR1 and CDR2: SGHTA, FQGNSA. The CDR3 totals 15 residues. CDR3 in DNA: TGTGCCAGCAGCTCAGACTCTGCAACTAATGAAAAACTGTTTTTT. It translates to CASSSDSATNEKLFF.

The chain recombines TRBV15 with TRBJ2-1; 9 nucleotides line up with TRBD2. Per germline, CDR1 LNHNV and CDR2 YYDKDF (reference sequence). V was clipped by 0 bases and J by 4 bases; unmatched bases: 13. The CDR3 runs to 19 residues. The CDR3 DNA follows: TGTGCCACCAGCAGAGAATCTCCCGGAGGGCTAGCGGGGTACAATGAGCAGTTCTTC. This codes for CATSRESPGGLAGYNEQFF.

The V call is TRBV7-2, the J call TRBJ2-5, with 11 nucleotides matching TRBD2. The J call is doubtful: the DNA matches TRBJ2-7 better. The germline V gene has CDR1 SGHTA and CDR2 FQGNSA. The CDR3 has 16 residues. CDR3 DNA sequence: TGTGCCAGCAGCTCCTTAGCGGGAGGGCCTTTTTACGAGCAGTACTTC. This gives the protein CASSSLAGGPFYEQYF.

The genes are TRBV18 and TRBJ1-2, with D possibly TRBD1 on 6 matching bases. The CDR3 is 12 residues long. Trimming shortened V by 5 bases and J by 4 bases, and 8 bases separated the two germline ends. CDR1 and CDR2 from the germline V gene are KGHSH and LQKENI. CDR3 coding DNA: TGTGCCAGCTCAGAAGGGGGCTATGGCTACACCTTC. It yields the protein CASSEGGYGYTF.

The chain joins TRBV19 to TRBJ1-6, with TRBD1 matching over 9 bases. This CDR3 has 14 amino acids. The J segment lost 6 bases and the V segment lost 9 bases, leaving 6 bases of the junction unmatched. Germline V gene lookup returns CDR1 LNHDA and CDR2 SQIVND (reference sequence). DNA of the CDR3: TGTGCCAGCACACCGGGACAGGGTAATTCACCCCTCCACTTT. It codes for CASTPGQGNSPLHF. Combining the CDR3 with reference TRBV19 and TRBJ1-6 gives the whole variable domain DGGITQSPKYLFRKEGQNVTLSCEQNLNHDAMYWYRQDPGQGLRLIYYSQIVNDFQKGDIAEGYSVSREKKESFPLTVTSAQKNPTAFYLCASTPGQGNSPLHFGNGTRLTVT.

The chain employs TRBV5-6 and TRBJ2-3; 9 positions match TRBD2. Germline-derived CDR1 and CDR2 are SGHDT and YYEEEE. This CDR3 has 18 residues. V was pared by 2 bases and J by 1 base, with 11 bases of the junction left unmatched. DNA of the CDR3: TGTGCCAGCAGCTTTTTTGCCTGGGCTAGCGGGGGCACAGATACGCAGTATTTT. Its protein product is CASSFFAWASGGTDTQYF.

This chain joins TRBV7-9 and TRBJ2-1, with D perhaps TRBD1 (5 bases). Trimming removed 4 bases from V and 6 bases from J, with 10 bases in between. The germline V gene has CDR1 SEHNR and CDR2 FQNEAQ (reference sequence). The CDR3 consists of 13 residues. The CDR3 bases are TGTGCCAGCAGCTCCTTGACAGCCAATGAGCAGTTCTTC. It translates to CASSSLTANEQFF.

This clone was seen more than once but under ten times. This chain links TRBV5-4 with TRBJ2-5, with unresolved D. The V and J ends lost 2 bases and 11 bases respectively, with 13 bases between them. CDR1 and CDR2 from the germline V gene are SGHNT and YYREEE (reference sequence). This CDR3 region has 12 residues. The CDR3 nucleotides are TGTGCCAGCAGCTTCGACCGGGTCGCGCAGTACTTC. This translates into CASSFDRVAQYF.